Listed here is a single T cell receptor (beta chain). The data stem from a study of regulatory T cells in long-lasting Graves disease. Time point defined: newly diagnosed GD, antithyroid drugs for less than 3 months. The TCR library was prepared using RNA isolated from PBMCs. Libraries of TCR beta came from iRepertoire HTBI primers plus Arm-PCR of CDR3 regions. TCRdb fed the multiplex PCR reads into MiXCR, producing one record per CDR3 protein. The table lists about 540,000 distinct CDR3 sequences, roughly 13% of them singletons. Another study also made use of these data, one on T cells in Graves' hyperthyroidism and ophthalmopathy. Per that study: Clinical symptoms, serum thyroxine, TRAb, thyroid ultrasound and orbital computed tomography established diagnosis. Primed by the HTBI set, a first-round RT-PCR was run on the TCR CDR3.

The sequencing here drew on peripheral blood mononuclear cells (PBMCs), taken at new diagnosis, from a patient treated with antithyroid drugs. This TCR derives from a man aged 25-40 years with Graves disease.

DNA of the CDR3: TGTGCCAGTAGTATTACGGGGCGGATCGGAGGCACTGAAGCTTTCTTT. Its translation is CASSITGRIGGTEAFF. This sequence joins TRBV19 and TRBJ1-1; the D gene is possibly TRBD1 (5 bases). The V and J ends lost 3 bases and 4 bases respectively, with 18 bases between them. Per the germline V gene, CDR1 is LNHDA and CDR2 is SQIVND (reference sequence). The CDR3 length is 16 residues.